This TCR beta chain was profiled in a study of early T cells in non-severe SARS-CoV-2 infection (dated by TCRdb to the early 2020s). Concerning the study at large: Bulk RNA from unsorted whole blood was used for TCR sequencing, so alpha and beta chains could not be paired.

This clonotype was detected ten times or more. It has no known antigen specificity. There are no base qualities to consult, and no much larger clone falls within one base. Overall results and qualifications from the work: VDJdb matching was skewed toward anti-spike CD8 responses and likely underestimated virus-specific expansions, missing private and CD4 specificities.

This was a case-control study nested in a cohort of healthcare workers in London, UK, who had nasopharyngeal swab PCR tests and blood samples taken every week. Between 23 and 31 March 2020, the week of the UK lockdown, healthcare workers were enrolled and then followed up weekly for as long as 16 weeks. The library came from 5' RACE. Sequencing instrument: NextSeq 500. To correct for sequencing error and PCR bias, the TCR library protocol tagged individual cDNA molecules with unique molecular identifiers. Sequencing covered both TCR alpha and beta chains, and within each sample the abundances of alpha and beta sequences were tightly co-correlated. The authors' analysis ran thus. Decombinator V4 was used to annotate TCR sequences for V gene, J gene and CDR3. TCRs were defined as expanded if a significant change between any two time points was detected under a Poisson model with p below 0.0001. Abundances of TCRs were expressed as counts per million after normalisation to the total number of TCRs sequenced in each sample. MAIT TCRs were defined by TRAV1-2 paired with TRAJ12, TRAJ20 or TRAJ33, and iNKT TCRs by TRAV10 paired with TRAJ18. A search of VDJdb, accessed on 1 November 2021, was run for TCRs annotated to CMV, EBV and SARS-CoV-2, with TCRs annotated for multiple antigens excluded. Using fastp at Q25 and MiXCR, TCRdb reprocessed the public reads and kept productive beta chains. One record per CDR3 amino acid sequence lists the most common genes and DNA. These V and J calls are TCRdb output, not the study's own analysis. The sample profile shows tens of thousands of distinct CDR3 sequences; 8.7% of them were found once. The ten largest clones capture under 4.5% of the sample.

Inclusive of the bounding cysteine and phenylalanine, the CDR3 is 15 residues long. Just the 45-base CDR3 DNA is kept, in frame starting at base 1. Via the germline V gene, CDR1 is KGHDR and CDR2 SFDVKD. Germline trimming: 4 bases from V, 5 bases from J; junction bases outside gene matches: 10. The rearrangement joined TRBV24-1 to TRBJ2-7; 7 middle bases align to TRBD2. The specimen was whole blood, collected at baseline. The receptor was derived from an adult who was a healthcare worker with PCR-confirmed SARS-CoV-2 infection or an uninfected control (not recorded which). The DNA sequence is given as TGTGCCACCAGTGACCCGCGCAGCGGGACCCACGAGCAGTACTTC. Its amino acids are CATSDPRSGTHEQYF.